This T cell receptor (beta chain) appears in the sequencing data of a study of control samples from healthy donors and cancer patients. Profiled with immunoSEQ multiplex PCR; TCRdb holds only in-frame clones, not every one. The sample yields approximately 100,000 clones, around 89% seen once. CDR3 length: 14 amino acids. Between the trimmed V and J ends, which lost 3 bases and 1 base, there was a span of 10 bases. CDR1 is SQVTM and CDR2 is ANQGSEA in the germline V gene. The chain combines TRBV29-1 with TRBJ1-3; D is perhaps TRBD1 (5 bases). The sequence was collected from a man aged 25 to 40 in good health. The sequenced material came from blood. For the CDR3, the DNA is TGCAGCGTTGAGACAGAACAATCTGGAAACACCATATATTTT. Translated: CSVETEQSGNTIYF.